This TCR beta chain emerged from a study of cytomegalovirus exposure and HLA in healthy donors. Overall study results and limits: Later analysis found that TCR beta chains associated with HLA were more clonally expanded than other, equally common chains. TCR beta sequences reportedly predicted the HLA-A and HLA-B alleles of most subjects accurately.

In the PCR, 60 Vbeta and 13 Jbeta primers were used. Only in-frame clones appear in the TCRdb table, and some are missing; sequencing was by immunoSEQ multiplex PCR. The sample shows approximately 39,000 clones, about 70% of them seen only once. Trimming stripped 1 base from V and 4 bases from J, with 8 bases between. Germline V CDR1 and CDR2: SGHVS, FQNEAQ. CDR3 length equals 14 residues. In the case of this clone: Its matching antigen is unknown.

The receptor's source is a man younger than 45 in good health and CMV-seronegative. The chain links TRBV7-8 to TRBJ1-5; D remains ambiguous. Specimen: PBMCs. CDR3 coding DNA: TGTGCCAGCAGCTTAGAATTCAGGAATCAGCCCCAGCATTTT. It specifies CASSLEFRNQPQHF.